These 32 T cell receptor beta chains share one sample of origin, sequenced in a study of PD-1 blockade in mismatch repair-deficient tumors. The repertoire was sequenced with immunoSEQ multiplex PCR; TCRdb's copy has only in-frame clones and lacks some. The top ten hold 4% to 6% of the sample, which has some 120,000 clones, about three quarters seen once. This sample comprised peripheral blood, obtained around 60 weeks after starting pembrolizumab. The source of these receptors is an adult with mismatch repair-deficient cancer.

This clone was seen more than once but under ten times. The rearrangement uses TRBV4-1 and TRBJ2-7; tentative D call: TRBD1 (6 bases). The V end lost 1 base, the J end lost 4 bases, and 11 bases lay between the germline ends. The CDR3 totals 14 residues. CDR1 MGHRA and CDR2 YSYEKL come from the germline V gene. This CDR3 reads CASSQGTTGYEQYF. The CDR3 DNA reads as TGCGCCAGCAGCCAAGGAACCACAGGGTACGAGCAGTACTTC.

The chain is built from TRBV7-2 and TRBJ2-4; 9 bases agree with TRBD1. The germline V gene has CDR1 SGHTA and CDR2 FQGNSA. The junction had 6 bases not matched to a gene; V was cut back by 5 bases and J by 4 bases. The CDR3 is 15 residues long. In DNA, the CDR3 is TGTGCCAGCAGCGCCGGGACAGGGCGGAAAAACATTCAGTACTTC. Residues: CASSAGTGRKNIQYF.

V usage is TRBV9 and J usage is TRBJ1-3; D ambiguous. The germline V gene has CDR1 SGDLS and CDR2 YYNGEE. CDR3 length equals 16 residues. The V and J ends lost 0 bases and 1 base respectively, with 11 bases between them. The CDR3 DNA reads TGTGCCAGCAGCGTAGTAAACAGCGGGTCTGGAAACACCATATATTTT. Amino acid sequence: CASSVVNSGSGNTIYF. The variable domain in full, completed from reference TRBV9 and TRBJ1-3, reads DSGVTQTPKHLITATGQRVTLRCSPRSGDLSVYWYQQSLDQGLQFLIQYYNGEERAKGNILERFSAQQFPDLHSELNLSSLELGDSALYFCASSVVNSGSGNTIYFGEGSWLTVV.

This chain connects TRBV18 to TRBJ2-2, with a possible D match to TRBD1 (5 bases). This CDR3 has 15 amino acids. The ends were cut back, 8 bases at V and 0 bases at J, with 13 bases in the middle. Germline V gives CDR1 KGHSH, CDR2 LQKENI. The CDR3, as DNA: TGTGCCAGCCATCCGACAGATGCGAACACCGGGGAGCTGTTTTTT. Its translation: CASHPTDANTGELFF.

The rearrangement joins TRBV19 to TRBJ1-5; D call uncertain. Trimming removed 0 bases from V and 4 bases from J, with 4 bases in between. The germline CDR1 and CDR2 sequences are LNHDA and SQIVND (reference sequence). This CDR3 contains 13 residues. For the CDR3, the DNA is TGTGCCAGTAGTATAGATACTAATCAGCCCCAGCATTTT. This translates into CASSIDTNQPQHF.

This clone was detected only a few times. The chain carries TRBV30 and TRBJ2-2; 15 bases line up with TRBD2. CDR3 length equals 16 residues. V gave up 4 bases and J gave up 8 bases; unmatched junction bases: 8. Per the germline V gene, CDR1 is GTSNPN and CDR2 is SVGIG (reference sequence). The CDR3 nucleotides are TGTGCCTGGAACAGTGGGGGACTAGCGGGAGGTGGGGAGCTGTTTTTT. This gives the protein CAWNSGGLAGGGELFF.

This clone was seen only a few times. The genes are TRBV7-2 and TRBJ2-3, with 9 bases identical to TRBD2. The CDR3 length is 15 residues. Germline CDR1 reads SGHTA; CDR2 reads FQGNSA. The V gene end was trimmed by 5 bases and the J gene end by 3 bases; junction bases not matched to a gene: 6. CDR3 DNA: TGTGCCAGCAGCCTTCTAGCGGGAAGGACAGATACGCAGTATTTT. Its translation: CASSLLAGRTDTQYF.

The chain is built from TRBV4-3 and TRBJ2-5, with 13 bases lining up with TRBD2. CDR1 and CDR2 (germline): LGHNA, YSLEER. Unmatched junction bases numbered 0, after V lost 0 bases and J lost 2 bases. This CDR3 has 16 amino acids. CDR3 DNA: TGCGCCAGCAGCCAAGAACTAGCGGGAGGGCAAGAGACCCAGTACTTC. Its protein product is CASSQELAGGQETQYF.

The CDR3 region has the DNA TGTGCCAGCAGTTACTTAGGCGGGACAGATACGCAGTATTTT. It translates to CASSYLGGTDTQYF. The V call is TRBV6-5, the J call TRBJ2-3; a possible D gene is TRBD2 (5 bases). This CDR3 is 14 amino acids long. Germline V gene lookup returns CDR1 MNHEY and CDR2 SVGAGI. Trimming removed 1 base from V and 3 bases from J, with 8 bases in between.

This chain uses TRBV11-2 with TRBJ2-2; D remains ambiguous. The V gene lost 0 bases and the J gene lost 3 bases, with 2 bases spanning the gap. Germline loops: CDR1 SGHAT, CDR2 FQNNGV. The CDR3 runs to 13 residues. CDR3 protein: CASSLDYTGELFF. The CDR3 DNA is TGTGCCAGCAGCTTAGATTACACCGGGGAGCTGTTTTTT.

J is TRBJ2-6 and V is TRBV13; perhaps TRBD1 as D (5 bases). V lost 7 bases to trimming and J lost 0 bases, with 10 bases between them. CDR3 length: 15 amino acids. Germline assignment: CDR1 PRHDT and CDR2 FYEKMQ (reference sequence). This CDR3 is CASKQGTSGANVLTF. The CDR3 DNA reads TGTGCCAGCAAGCAGGGCACCTCTGGGGCCAACGTCCTGACTTTC.

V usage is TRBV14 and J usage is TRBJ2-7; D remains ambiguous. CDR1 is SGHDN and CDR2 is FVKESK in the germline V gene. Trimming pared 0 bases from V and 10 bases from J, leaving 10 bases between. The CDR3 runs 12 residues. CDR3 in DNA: TGTGCCAGCAGCCAAGATCTACCGATACAGTACTTC. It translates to CASSQDLPIQYF.

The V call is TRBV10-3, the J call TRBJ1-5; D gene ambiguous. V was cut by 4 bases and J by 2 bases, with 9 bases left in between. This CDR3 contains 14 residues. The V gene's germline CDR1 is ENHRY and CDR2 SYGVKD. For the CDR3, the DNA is TGTGCCATCAGTGGCGAATGGGGCAATCAGCCCCAGCATTTT. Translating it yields CAISGEWGNQPQHF.

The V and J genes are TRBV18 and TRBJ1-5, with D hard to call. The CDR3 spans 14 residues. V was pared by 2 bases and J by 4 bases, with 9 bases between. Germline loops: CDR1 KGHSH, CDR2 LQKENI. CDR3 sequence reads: CASSPELSNQPQHF. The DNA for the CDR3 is TGTGCCAGCTCACCAGAGCTGAGTAATCAGCCCCAGCATTTT.

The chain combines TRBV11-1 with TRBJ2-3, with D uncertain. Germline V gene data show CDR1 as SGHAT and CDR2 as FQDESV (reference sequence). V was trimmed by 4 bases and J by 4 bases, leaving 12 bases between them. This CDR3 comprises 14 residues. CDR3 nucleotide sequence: TGTGCCAGCAGCTCACACTCGCAAGCAGATACGCAGTATTTT. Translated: CASSSHSQADTQYF.

The CDR3: CASTAGAGGEQYF. CDR3 DNA: TGCGCCAGCACGGCAGGGGCCGGTGGCGAGCAGTACTTC. This chain uses TRBV10-1 with TRBJ2-7, with D perhaps TRBD1 (6 bases). V was trimmed by 7 bases and J by 6 bases, leaving 16 bases between them. The CDR3 contains 13 residues. CDR1 and CDR2 from the germline V gene are WNHNN and SYGVQD (reference sequence).

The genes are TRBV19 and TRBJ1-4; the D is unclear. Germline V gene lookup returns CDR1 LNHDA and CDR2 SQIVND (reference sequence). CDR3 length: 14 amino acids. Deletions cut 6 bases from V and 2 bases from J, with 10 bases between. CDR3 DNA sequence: TGTGCCAGTAGCCCGGGCCGGACTAATGAAAAACTGTTTTTT. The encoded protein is CASSPGRTNEKLFF.

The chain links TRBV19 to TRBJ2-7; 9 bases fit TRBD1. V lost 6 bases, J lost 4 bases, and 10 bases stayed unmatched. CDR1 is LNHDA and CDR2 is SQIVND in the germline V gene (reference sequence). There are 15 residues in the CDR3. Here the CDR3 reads CASRLSAQGAYEQYF. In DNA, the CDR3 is TGTGCCAGTAGGCTCTCGGCACAGGGGGCTTACGAGCAGTACTTC.

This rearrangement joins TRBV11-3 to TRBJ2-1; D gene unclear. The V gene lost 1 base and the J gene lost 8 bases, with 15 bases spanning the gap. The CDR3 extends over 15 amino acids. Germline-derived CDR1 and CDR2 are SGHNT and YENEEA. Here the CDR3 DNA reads TGTGCCAGCAGCTTAGGCGCGGCCAAGGGCGATGAGCAGTTCTTC. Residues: CASSLGAAKGDEQFF.

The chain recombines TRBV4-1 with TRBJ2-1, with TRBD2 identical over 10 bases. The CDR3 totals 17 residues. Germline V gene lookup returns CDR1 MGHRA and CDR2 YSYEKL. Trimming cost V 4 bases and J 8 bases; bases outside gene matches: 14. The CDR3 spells CASSLREREGGRYEQFF. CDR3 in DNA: TGCGCCAGCAGCCTCAGAGAGCGGGAGGGGGGACGTTATGAGCAGTTCTTC.

Here the CDR3 reads CASSPVQGVNEQYF. The CDR3 DNA reads TGTGCCAGCTCACCAGTACAGGGGGTTAACGAGCAGTACTTC. V is TRBV18 and J is TRBJ2-7; 8 nucleotides agree with TRBD1. Per germline, CDR1 KGHSH and CDR2 LQKENI. Losses at the gene ends were 2 bases for V and 5 bases for J; bases not matched to a gene: 5. The CDR3 consists of 14 residues.

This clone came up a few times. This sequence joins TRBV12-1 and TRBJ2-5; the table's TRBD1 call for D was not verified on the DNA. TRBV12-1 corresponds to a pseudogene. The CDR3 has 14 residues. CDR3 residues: CASSFGTGKETQYF. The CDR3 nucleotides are TGTGCCAGCAGCTTCGGGACAGGGAAAGAGACCCAGTACTTC.

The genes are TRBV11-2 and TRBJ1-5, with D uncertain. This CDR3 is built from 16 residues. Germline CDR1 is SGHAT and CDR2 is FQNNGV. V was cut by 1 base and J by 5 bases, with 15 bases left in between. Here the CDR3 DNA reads TGTGCCAGCAGCTTAGGGTCCGGGGTTGAGGATCAGCCCCAGCATTTT. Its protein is CASSLGSGVEDQPQHF.

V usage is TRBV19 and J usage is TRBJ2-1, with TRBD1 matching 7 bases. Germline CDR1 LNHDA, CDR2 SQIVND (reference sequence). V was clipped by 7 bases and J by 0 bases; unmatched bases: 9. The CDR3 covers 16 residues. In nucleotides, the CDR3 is TGTGCCAGTAAAAATGACAGGGCTAGCTCCTACAATGAGCAGTTCTTC. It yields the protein CASKNDRASSYNEQFF. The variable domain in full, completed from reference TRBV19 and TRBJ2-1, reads DGGITQSPKYLFRKEGQNVTLSCEQNLNHDAMYWYRQDPGQGLRLIYYSQIVNDFQKGDIAEGYSVSREKKESFPLTVTSAQKNPTAFYLCASKNDRASSYNEQFFGPGTRLTVL.

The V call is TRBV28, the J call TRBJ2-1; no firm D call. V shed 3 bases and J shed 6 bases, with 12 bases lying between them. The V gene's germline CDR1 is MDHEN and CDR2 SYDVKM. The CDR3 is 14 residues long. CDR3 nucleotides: TGTGCCAGCAGTTTTAGTCCTGAAGTCAATGAGCAGTTCTTC. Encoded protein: CASSFSPEVNEQFF. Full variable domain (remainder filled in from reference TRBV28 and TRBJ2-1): DVKVTQSSRYLVKRTGEKVFLECVQDMDHENMFWYRQDPGLGLRLIYFSYDVKMKEKGDIPEGYSVSREKKERFSLILESASTNQTSMYLCASSFSPEVNEQFFGPGTRLTVL.

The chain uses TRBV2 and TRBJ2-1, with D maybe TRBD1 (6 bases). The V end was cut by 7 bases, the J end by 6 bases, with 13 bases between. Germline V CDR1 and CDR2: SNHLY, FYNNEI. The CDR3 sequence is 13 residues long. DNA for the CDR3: TGTGCCAGCACCTTTGACAGGATCAATGAGCAGTTCTTC. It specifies CASTFDRINEQFF.

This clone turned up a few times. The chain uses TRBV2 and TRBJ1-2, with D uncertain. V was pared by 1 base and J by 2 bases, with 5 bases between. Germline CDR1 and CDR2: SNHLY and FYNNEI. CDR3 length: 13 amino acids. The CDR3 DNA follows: TGTGCCAGCAGTGAAGGAGGGAACTATGGCTACACCTTC. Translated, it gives CASSEGGNYGYTF.

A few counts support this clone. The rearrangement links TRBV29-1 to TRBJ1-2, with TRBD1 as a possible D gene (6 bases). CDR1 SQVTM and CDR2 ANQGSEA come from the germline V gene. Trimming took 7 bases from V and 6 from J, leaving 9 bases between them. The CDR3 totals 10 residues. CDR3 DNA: TGCAGCGGGGAGGGGGATGGCTACACCTTC. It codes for CSGEGDGYTF. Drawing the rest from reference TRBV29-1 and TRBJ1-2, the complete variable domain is SAVISQKPSRDICQRGTSLTIQCQVDSQVTMMFWYRQQPGQSLTLIATANQGSEATYESGFVIDKFPISRPNLTFSTLTVSNMSPEDSSIYLCSGEGDGYTFGSGTRLTVV.

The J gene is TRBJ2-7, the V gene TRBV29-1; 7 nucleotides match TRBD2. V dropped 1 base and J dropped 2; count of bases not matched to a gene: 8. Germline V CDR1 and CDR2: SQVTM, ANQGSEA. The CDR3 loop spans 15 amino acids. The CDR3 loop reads CSVEGWEGSPYEQYF. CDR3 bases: TGCAGCGTTGAAGGCTGGGAGGGCAGTCCCTACGAGCAGTACTTC.

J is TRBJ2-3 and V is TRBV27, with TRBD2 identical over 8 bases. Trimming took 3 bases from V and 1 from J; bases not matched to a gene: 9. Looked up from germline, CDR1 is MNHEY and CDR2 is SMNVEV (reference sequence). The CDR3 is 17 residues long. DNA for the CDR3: TGTGCCAGCAGTTTCTACCCAAGGCGGGAGGGCACAGATACGCAGTATTTT. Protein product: CASSFYPRREGTDTQYF.

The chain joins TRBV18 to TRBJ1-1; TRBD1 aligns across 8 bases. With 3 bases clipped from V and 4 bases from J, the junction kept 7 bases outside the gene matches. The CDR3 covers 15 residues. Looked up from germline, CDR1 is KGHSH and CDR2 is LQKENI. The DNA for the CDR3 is TGTGCCAGCTCACCGGCCGGACAGGGTGGCACTGAAGCTTTCTTT. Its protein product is CASSPAGQGGTEAFF.

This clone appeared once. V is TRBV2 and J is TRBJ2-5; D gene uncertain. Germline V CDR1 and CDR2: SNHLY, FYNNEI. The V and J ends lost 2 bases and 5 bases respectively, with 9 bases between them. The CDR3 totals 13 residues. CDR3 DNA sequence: TGTGCCAGCAGTGAACTGGGTAAGGAGACCCAGTACTTC. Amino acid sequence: CASSELGKETQYF.